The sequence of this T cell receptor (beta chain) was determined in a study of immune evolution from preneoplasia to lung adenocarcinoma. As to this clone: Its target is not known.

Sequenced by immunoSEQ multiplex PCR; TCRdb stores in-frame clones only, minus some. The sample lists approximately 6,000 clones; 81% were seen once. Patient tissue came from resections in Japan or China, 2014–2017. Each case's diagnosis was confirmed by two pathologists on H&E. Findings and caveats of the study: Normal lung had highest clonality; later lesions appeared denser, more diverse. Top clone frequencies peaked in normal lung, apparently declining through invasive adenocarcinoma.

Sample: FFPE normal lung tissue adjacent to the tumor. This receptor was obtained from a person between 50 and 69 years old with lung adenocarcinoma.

The CDR3 coding sequence is TGTGCCAGCAGTGGAGACTTGTACACCGGGGAGCTGTTTTTT. Protein sequence: CASSGDLYTGELFF. V gene TRBV6-5 combines with J gene TRBJ2-2, with unresolved D. Germline assignment: CDR1 MNHEY and CDR2 SVGAGI. The CDR3 is made up of 14 amino acids. Trimming pared 5 bases from V and 3 bases from J, leaving 10 bases between.